The rows below give T cell receptor beta chains drawn from one sample of a study of blood T cell repertoires in COVID-19. Sequencing used immunoSEQ multiplex PCR; TCRdb keeps in-frame clones, though not all of them. This table holds approximately 190,000 clones, about 86% found once. Sequenced sample: peripheral blood. The receptors stem from a man aged 25 to 45 with active or convalescent COVID-19. Both conserved end residues are part of each CDR3.

J gene: TRBJ1-2
V gene: TRBV27
CDR3 length: 14
CDR3 protein: CASSLVGGNYGYTF

J gene: TRBJ1-5
V gene: TRBV28
CDR3 length: 12
CDR3 protein: CASSQGVQPQHF

J gene: TRBJ1-2
V gene: TRBV18
CDR3 length: 15
CDR3 protein: CASSLQGSDNYGYTF

J gene: TRBJ2-3
V gene: TRBV7-8
CDR3 length: 16
CDR3 protein: CASSYPGLESTDTQYF

J gene: TRBJ1-4
V gene: TRBV5-3
CDR3 length: 17
CDR3 protein: CARSLPGRGATNEKLFF

J gene: TRBJ1-6
V gene: TRBV11-2
CDR3 length: 13
CDR3 protein: CASSPGGSSPLHF

J gene: TRBJ1-4
V gene: TRBV5-1
CDR3 length: 14
CDR3 protein: CASSQTGVNEKLFF

J gene: TRBJ2-3
V gene: TRBV10-3
CDR3 length: 16
CDR3 protein: CAISTGLAGNTDTQYF

J gene: TRBJ1-2
V gene: TRBV19
CDR3 length: 13
CDR3 protein: CASRGQGADGYTF

J gene: TRBJ1-2
V gene: TRBV11-3
CDR3 length: 13
CDR3 protein: CASSPFGEMGYTF

J gene: TRBJ1-5
V gene: TRBV24-1
CDR3 length: 13
CDR3 protein: CATSPRGNQPQHF

J gene: TRBJ1-2
V gene: TRBV18
CDR3 length: 14
CDR3 protein: CASSGQGDTYGYTF

J gene: TRBJ2-1
V gene: TRBV24-1
CDR3 length: 19
CDR3 protein: CATSEFALASGRAGDEQFF

J gene: TRBJ1-1
V gene: TRBV5-1
CDR3 length: 17
CDR3 protein: CASSLIGYRGENTEAFF

J gene: TRBJ2-3
V gene: TRBV11-3
CDR3 length: 15
CDR3 protein: CASSLVASSTDTQYF

J gene: TRBJ2-6
V gene: TRBV30
CDR3 length: 13
CDR3 protein: CAWIGQGLGVLTF

J gene: TRBJ1-2
V gene: TRBV7-6
CDR3 length: 13
CDR3 protein: CASSFTENYGYTF

J gene: TRBJ1-1
V gene: TRBV7-2
CDR3 length: 15
CDR3 protein: CASSFYSMLNTEAFF

J gene: TRBJ1-4
V gene: TRBV9
CDR3 length: 16
CDR3 protein: CASSVDRGGTNEKLFF

J gene: TRBJ1-5
V gene: TRBV5-6
CDR3 length: 14
CDR3 protein: CASSLGGAGQPQHF

J gene: TRBJ1-1
V gene: TRBV7-8
CDR3 length: 13
CDR3 protein: CASSLARGAEAFF

J gene: TRBJ2-5
V gene: TRBV24-1
CDR3 length: 17
CDR3 protein: CATSDLPGTGTQETQYF

J gene: TRBJ1-5
V gene: TRBV30
CDR3 length: 13
CDR3 protein: CAWSLQGTQPQHF

J gene: TRBJ1-6
V gene: TRBV18
CDR3 length: 15
CDR3 protein: CASSPRTVYNSPLHF

J gene: TRBJ2-3
V gene: TRBV7-9
CDR3 length: 11
CDR3 protein: CASSLRDTQYF

J gene: TRBJ2-1
V gene: TRBV4-3
CDR3 length: 16
CDR3 protein: CASSQGTGGIYNEQFF

J gene: TRBJ1-3
V gene: TRBV5-6
CDR3 length: 13
CDR3 protein: CASSSQGSNTIYF

J gene: TRBJ1-5
V gene: TRBV3-1/TRBV3-2
CDR3 length: 15
CDR3 protein: CASQPGSDSNQPQHF

J gene: TRBJ2-7
V gene: TRBV27
CDR3 length: 15
CDR3 protein: CASRSPGTAAYEQYF

J gene: TRBJ1-1
V gene: TRBV6-6
CDR3 length: 14
CDR3 protein: CASSSQGMNTEAFF

J gene: TRBJ1-4
V gene: TRBV25-1
CDR3 length: 16
CDR3 protein: CASSASAGQGGEKLFF

J gene: TRBJ2-5
V gene: TRBV11-2
CDR3 length: 15
CDR3 protein: CASSLVTGGPETQYF

J gene: TRBJ2-5
V gene: TRBV24-1
CDR3 length: 16
CDR3 protein: CATSDPSQGIPETQYF

J gene: TRBJ1-1
V gene: TRBV7-2
CDR3 length: 14
CDR3 protein: CASSVYRVDTEAFF

J gene: TRBJ1-5
V gene: TRBV7-4
CDR3 length: 18
CDR3 protein: CASSYTKGPTGQIQPQHF

J gene: TRBJ1-1
V gene: TRBV13
CDR3 length: 15
CDR3 protein: CASSHRGFMNTEAFF

J gene: TRBJ1-4
V gene: TRBV12-5
CDR3 length: 14
CDR3 protein: CASGLTATNEKLFF

J gene: TRBJ1-1
V gene: TRBV11-2
CDR3 length: 15
CDR3 protein: CASRPGGAGNTEAFF

J gene: TRBJ2-1
V gene: TRBV23-1
CDR3 length: 14
CDR3 protein: CASSQDGWHNEQFF

J gene: TRBJ1-6
V gene: TRBV5-4
CDR3 length: 15
CDR3 protein: CASSLKEGMPSPLHF

J gene: TRBJ1-5
V gene: TRBV28
CDR3 length: 16
CDR3 protein: CASSLSPGQGNQPQHF

J gene: TRBJ2-3
V gene: TRBV29-1
CDR3 length: 13
CDR3 protein: CSVVGGSTDTQYF

J gene: TRBJ1-2
V gene: TRBV19
CDR3 length: 16
CDR3 protein: CASSIVQGSSEHGYTF

J gene: TRBJ2-2
V gene: TRBV21-1
CDR3 length: 16
CDR3 protein: CASSKGSVPTTGELFF

J gene: TRBJ2-3
V gene: TRBV6-5
CDR3 length: 14
CDR3 protein: CASSPTQGADTQYF

J gene: TRBJ2-7
V gene: TRBV24-1
CDR3 length: 13
CDR3 protein: CATSPAEGDEQYF

J gene: TRBJ1-2
V gene: TRBV7-9
CDR3 length: 14
CDR3 protein: CASRRGQLNYGYTF

J gene: TRBJ1-1
V gene: TRBV7-2
CDR3 length: 16
CDR3 protein: CASSLDVATARTEAFF

J gene: TRBJ1-2
V gene: TRBV2
CDR3 length: 14
CDR3 protein: CASSADRGQHGYTF

J gene: TRBJ2-2
V gene: TRBV5-1
CDR3 length: 13
CDR3 protein: CATGGSNTGELFF

J gene: TRBJ1-5
V gene: TRBV19
CDR3 length: 15
CDR3 protein: CASRRMDRGYQPQHF

J gene: TRBJ2-7
V gene: TRBV6-5
CDR3 length: 14
CDR3 protein: CASHLMSSDGEQYF

J gene: TRBJ2-1
V gene: TRBV5-8
CDR3 length: 15
CDR3 protein: CASSMSGGAYNEQFF

J gene: TRBJ1-5
V gene: TRBV10-3
CDR3 length: 13
CDR3 protein: CAIRGTGDQPQHF